One and the same sample provided the 17 T cell receptor beta chains below, sequenced in a study of cytomegalovirus exposure and HLA in healthy donors. In the PCR, 60 Vbeta and 13 Jbeta primers were used. Some clones are missing from TCRdb's copy, which holds only in-frame ones; the method was immunoSEQ multiplex PCR. The data show 150,000 to 200,000 clones, about 59% seen once. Source material: PBMCs. All receptors derive from a man in his forties in good health and CMV-seronegative.

The chain joins TRBV4-1 to TRBJ2-2; D not certain. V was clipped by 1 base and J by 2 bases, with 14 bases between them. Germline lookup yields CDR1 MGHRA and CDR2 YSYEKL. The CDR3 is made up of 17 amino acids. The CDR3 here is CASSQVVAELNTGELFF. In DNA form, the CDR3 reads TGCGCCAGCAGCCAAGTGGTTGCGGAGCTAAACACCGGGGAGCTGTTTTTT.

This clone was found once. The rearrangement links TRBV2 to TRBJ2-3; 7 bases are a match to TRBD1. The CDR3 is 15 residues long. CDR1 and CDR2 from the germline V gene are SNHLY and FYNNEI. With V trimmed by 2 bases and J by 4 bases, 6 bases remained unmatched. Here the CDR3 DNA reads TGTGCCAGCAGTGAAATGAGAGGGGGCGCAGATACGCAGTATTTT. Amino acid sequence: CASSEMRGGADTQYF.

V is TRBV5-1 and J is TRBJ2-2, with 8 bases lining up with TRBD2. This CDR3 is built from 15 residues. V lost 3 bases to trimming and J lost 3 bases; unmatched junction nucleotides: 4. Germline-derived CDR1 and CDR2 are SGHRS and YFSETQ. CDR3 sequence (DNA): TGCGCCAGCAGCTCCGGGAGGGTCGACACCGGGGAGCTGTTTTTT. This translates into CASSSGRVDTGELFF.

This clone has just a few counts. The chain carries TRBV2 and TRBJ2-2; TRBD2 is a possible D gene (6 bases). Looked up from germline, CDR1 is SNHLY and CDR2 is FYNNEI. This CDR3 has 13 amino acids. V was shortened by 6 bases and J by 4 bases, with 9 bases between the two germline ends. The CDR3 loop reads CASSLASTGELFF. The CDR3 DNA reads TGTGCCAGCAGCCTAGCGAGCACCGGGGAGCTGTTTTTT.

Details on this clone: Within the sample, other DNA sequences also encode this same CDR3. The V call is TRBV5-1, the J call TRBJ1-5, with D perhaps matching TRBD1 (5 bases). The V gene's germline CDR1 is SGHRS and CDR2 YFSETQ. V was trimmed by 2 bases and J by 2 bases, leaving 8 bases between them. The CDR3 has 14 residues. DNA for the CDR3: TGCGCCAGCAGCTTAAGGGGCGGCAATCAGCCCCAGCATTTT. This translates into CASSLRGGNQPQHF.

The V gene is TRBV5-4, the J gene TRBJ2-7, with 9 bases aligning to TRBD2. Per the germline V gene, CDR1 is SGHNT and CDR2 is YYREEE (reference sequence). This CDR3 contains 15 residues. The V and J ends lost 0 bases and 2 bases, in that order; junction bases with no gene match: 3. Here the CDR3 reads CASSLGRTSAYEQYF. In DNA form, the CDR3 reads TGTGCCAGCAGCTTGGGCAGGACTAGCGCCTACGAGCAGTACTTC. Based on the CDR3 plus reference TRBV5-4 and TRBJ2-7, the full variable domain is ETGVTQSPTHLIKTRGQQVTLRCSSQSGHNTVSWYQQALGQGPQFIFQYYREEENGRGNFPPRFSGLQFPNYSSELNVNALELDDSALYLCASSLGRTSAYEQYFGPGTRLTVT.

The chain links TRBV6-1 to TRBJ2-5; no definite D call. The J call may be incorrect, as the DNA end agrees better with TRBJ2-7. CDR3 length equals 12 residues. CDR1 is MNHNS, CDR2 SASEGT, per germline. Here the CDR3 reads CATRIVAYEQYF. DNA for the CDR3: TGTGCCACCAGGATAGTAGCTTACGAGCAGTACTTC.

This rearrangement joins TRBV5-1 to TRBJ1-4; D gene uncertain. V gave up 3 bases and J gave up 0 bases, with 9 bases separating them. The CDR3 loop spans 15 amino acids. Germline lookup yields CDR1 SGHRS and CDR2 YFSETQ. In nucleotides, the CDR3 is TGCGCCAGCAGCTGGGAGGGAGCAACTAATGAAAAACTGTTTTTT. As protein: CASSWEGATNEKLFF.

J is TRBJ1-2 and V is TRBV5-4, with D unresolved. CDR3 size: 12 residues. The V gene's germline CDR1 is SGHNT and CDR2 YYREEE (reference sequence). Trimming took off 3 bases at V and 2 bases at J, with 5 bases between the two ends. CDR3 nucleotides: TGTGCCAGCAGCTCAGAAAACTATGGCTACACCTTC. Protein sequence: CASSSENYGYTF.

The V and J genes are TRBV9 and TRBJ2-5, with D possibly being TRBD2 (6 bases). Deletions cut 3 bases from V and 3 bases from J, with 6 bases between. Germline CDR1 SGDLS, CDR2 YYNGEE. The CDR3 spans 12 residues. The CDR3 here is CASSGTKETQYF. In DNA form, the CDR3 reads TGTGCCAGCAGCGGGACTAAAGAGACCCAGTACTTC.

The rearrangement joins TRBV18 to TRBJ1-1, with 11 bases aligning to TRBD1. This CDR3 spans 14 amino acids. CDR1 KGHSH and CDR2 LQKENI come from the germline V gene. The junction had 10 bases not matched to a gene; V was cut back by 3 bases and J by 13 bases. CDR3 sequence: CASSPNGQGADDFF. CDR3 coding DNA: TGTGCCAGCTCACCCAACGGACAGGGGGCGGACGATTTCTTT.

This clone was seen more than once but under ten times. The V call is TRBV30, the J call TRBJ1-4; D is ambiguous. Germline lookup yields CDR1 GTSNPN and CDR2 SVGIG (reference sequence). This CDR3 contains 15 residues. The CDR3 region is CALEPTGGTNEKLFF. For the CDR3, the DNA is TGTGCTTTGGAGCCAACGGGAGGAACTAATGAAAAACTGTTTTTT.

The chain uses TRBV11-2 and TRBJ1-5; TRBD1 aligns across 7 bases. This CDR3 has 14 residues. V was clipped by 5 bases and J by 5 bases; unmatched bases: 6. The germline V gene has CDR1 SGHAT and CDR2 FQNNGV. The CDR3 coding sequence is TGTGCCAGCAGCCTCAACAGGGGTTATCAGCCCCAGCATTTT. Encoded protein: CASSLNRGYQPQHF.

The chain uses TRBV7-2 and TRBJ2-7, with a possible D match to TRBD1 (6 bases). In germline, CDR1 is SGHTA, CDR2 FQGNSA. Trimming took 4 bases from V and 7 from J, leaving 14 bases between them. The CDR3 is made up of 13 amino acids. The CDR3 DNA is TGTGCCAGCAGCTGGGACACAGCCGTAGAGCAGTACTTC. It translates to CASSWDTAVEQYF. Based on the CDR3 plus reference TRBV7-2 and TRBJ2-7, the full variable domain is GAGVSQSPSNKVTEKGKDVELRCDPISGHTALYWYRQSLGQGLEFLIYFQGNSAPDKSGLPSDRFSAERTGGSVSTLTIQRTQQEDSAVYLCASSWDTAVEQYFGPGTRLTVT.

This clone was picked up one time. The chain uses TRBV7-9 and TRBJ2-4; TRBD1 matches at 8 bases. Trimming at V came to 5 bases and at J to 3 bases, leaving 9 bases not matched to a gene. The CDR3 consists of 16 residues. Germline CDR1 is SEHNR and CDR2 is FQNEAQ (reference sequence). CDR3 loop: CASSQRTGKGKNIQYF. CDR3 DNA sequence: TGTGCCAGCAGCCAAAGGACAGGGAAGGGCAAAAACATTCAGTACTTC.

The J gene is TRBJ2-2, the V gene TRBV7-8, with a possible D match to TRBD1 (6 bases). The CDR3 has 15 amino acids. Looked up from germline, CDR1 is SGHVS and CDR2 is FQNEAQ. The V and J ends lost 0 bases and 3 bases respectively, with 8 bases between them. The CDR3 bases are TGTGCCAGCAGCTTAGCGCAGGGGCACACCGGGGAGCTGTTTTTT. This encodes CASSLAQGHTGELFF.

This clone has more than one count but fewer than ten. The chain couples TRBV7-3 to TRBJ2-7; weak D call: TRBD2 (6 bases). Deletions cut 5 bases from V and 3 bases from J, with 11 bases between. The CDR3 sequence is 13 residues long. Germline CDR1 and CDR2: SGHTA and FQGTGA. As DNA, the CDR3 is TGTGCCAGCAGCGCCGGGACTTTCTACGAGCAGTACTTC. Its translation is CASSAGTFYEQYF. Full variable domain (outside the CDR3, taken from reference TRBV7-3 and TRBJ2-7): GAGVSQTPSNKVTEKGKYVELRCDPISGHTALYWYRQSLGQGPEFLIYFQGTGAADDSGLPNDRFFAVRPEGSVSTLKIQRTERGDSAVYLCASSAGTFYEQYFGPGTRLTVT.